The source of this T cell receptor (beta chain) is a study of blood T cell repertoires in COVID-19. Study-wide context: Acute-phase and convalescent COVID-19 samples originated in the United States, Italy and Spain.

As processed by the authors: Amplification of reference gene primers was used by the study to estimate nucleated cell counts. Sequencing was performed with immunoSEQ multiplex PCR; in TCRdb, only in-frame clones are kept and a portion is missing. The V and J calls and the clone size are those of that table, but D and trimming were determined from the DNA. The repertoire holds roughly 290,000 clones, with about 89% as singletons. CDR1 is SGDLS, CDR2 YYNGEE, per germline. The CDR3 runs to 16 residues. V dropped 4 bases and J dropped 0 bases, with 16 bases sitting between them. The chain recombines TRBV9 with TRBJ1-1, with D perhaps TRBD1 (6 bases). This clonotype originated in an older woman with acute or convalescent COVID-19. Sample: peripheral blood. CDR3 nucleotide sequence: TGTGCCAGCAGCTTATCAGGGGCAAGCATGAACACTGAAGCTTTCTTT. Protein: CASSLSGASMNTEAFF.